The T cell receptor beta chain described here comes from a study of blood T cells in healthy people across ages. About 10 milliliters of peripheral blood were drawn from each donor. Study-wide results and caveats: Long-lived donors had more naive CD4+ cells and higher diversity than aged donors.

Comments on this clonotype: The antigen is not known.

Using a J-beta primer mix together with a sample-barcoded 5' primer, a second PCR was run for roughly 7 to 12 cycles. TCRdb processed the 5' RACE reads anew with MiXCR; each CDR3 protein has one entry. The sample contains roughly 930,000 distinct CDR3 sequences, roughly 48% of which appear only once. V was pared by 4 bases and J by 11 bases, with 5 bases of the junction left unmatched. The CDR3 is 13 residues long. CDR1 is MNHNS, CDR2 SASEGT, per germline. The V gene is TRBV6-1, the J gene TRBJ1-2, with TRBD1 identical over 12 bases. This TCR derives from a man under 40 in good health. What was sequenced was blood. The CDR3 nucleotides read TGTGCCAGCAGTGCCGGGACAGGGGGCGCGTACACCTTC. Amino acid sequence: CASSAGTGGAYTF.